This T cell receptor (beta chain) was captured in a study of regulatory T cells in long-lasting Graves disease. Trimming at V came to 3 bases and at J to 3 bases, leaving 16 bases not matched to a gene. Germline V lookup: CDR1 KGHSH, CDR2 LQKENI. The CDR3 extends over 18 amino acids. Arm-PCR of CDR3 regions with iRepertoire HTBI primers generated TCR beta libraries. TCRdb fed the multiplex PCR reads into MiXCR, producing one record per CDR3 protein. The sample has hundreds of thousands of distinct CDR3 sequences; roughly 15% are singletons. Time point noted: newly diagnosed GD, antithyroid drugs for less than 3 months. RNA isolated from PBMCs was used to make the TCR library. The data also belong to a second study, concerning T cells in Graves' hyperthyroidism and ophthalmopathy. From that report: Progression to ophthalmopathy was predicted a median of roughly 6.8 months early.

The receptor was isolated from a woman aged 35-60 years with Graves disease. Sequencing used peripheral blood mononuclear cells (PBMCs), obtained at new diagnosis, from a patient treated with antithyroid drugs. J is TRBJ2-7 and V is TRBV18; 8 bases fit TRBD1. The DNA for the CDR3 is TGTGCCAGCTCACCTTTGTCGTCGACAGGGGTTAGGGGCTACGAGCAGTACTTC. This sequence encodes CASSPLSSTGVRGYEQYF.